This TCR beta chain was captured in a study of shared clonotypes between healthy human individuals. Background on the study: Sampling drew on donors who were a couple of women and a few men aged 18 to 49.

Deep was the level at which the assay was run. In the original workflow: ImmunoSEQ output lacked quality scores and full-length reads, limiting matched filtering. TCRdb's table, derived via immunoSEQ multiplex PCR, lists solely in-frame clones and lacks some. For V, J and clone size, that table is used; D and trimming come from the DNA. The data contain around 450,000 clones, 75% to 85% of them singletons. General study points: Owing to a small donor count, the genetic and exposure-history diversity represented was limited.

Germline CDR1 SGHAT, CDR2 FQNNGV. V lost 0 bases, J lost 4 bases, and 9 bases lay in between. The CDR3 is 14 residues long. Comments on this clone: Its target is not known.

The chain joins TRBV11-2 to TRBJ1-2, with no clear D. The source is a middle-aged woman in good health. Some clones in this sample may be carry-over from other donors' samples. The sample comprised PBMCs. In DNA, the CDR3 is TGTGCCAGCAGCTTAGATCGGGAAAGCTATGGCTACACCTTC. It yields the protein CASSLDRESYGYTF.